Given below is one T cell receptor (beta chain) in context. This clone showed up just once. Its antigen is currently not known. Within one base of it there is no much larger clone, and no base qualities were kept. This entry is derived from a study of T cell responses to AZD1222 COVID-19 vaccine listed by TCRdb under 2021. About the study as a whole: TCR sequencing was performed for some 250 trial participants, of whom roughly 200 were given two doses of AZD1222 and 26 were given two doses of MenACWY control vaccine. Trial participants were enrolled by age into 18-55, 56-69 and 70-plus year subgroups, with about 150, 28 and 57 TCR-sequenced participants respectively. Broader findings and caveats from the paper: Because no day 14 peak-response samples were available, repertoires were characterized only after the peak T cell response. Reportedly, almost half of the unique spike-specific TCRs recognized epitopes lying outside the regions that are mutated in the B.1.351 and B.1.1.7 variants. Participants were mostly white British, with more females than males. The authors suggested clonal diversity may have been underestimated. In the small 56-69-year group, the increase in depth fell short of significance, most likely because of low power. After two AZD1222 doses, spike-specific TCR breadth and depth were significantly higher than at day 0 and than in MenACWY recipients. Conclusions about previously exposed vaccinees were limited because only six AZD1222 recipients were SARS-CoV-2 seropositive at baseline. The vaccine-associated CD4 TCRs covered the entire spike protein, and the dominant responses fell in regions 160-218 and 743-854.

Per the germline V gene, SGDLS is the CDR1 and YYNGEE is the CDR2. V and J lose 2 bases and 5 bases, and a span of 13 bases separates them. The CDR3 goes from the cysteine to the phenylalanine over 15 residues. Only the CDR3 portion is preserved as DNA: 45 bases, with reading frame beginning at the first base. The time point label for this specimen denotes: about 28 days (+/-7) after the second vaccine dose. Because spike-specific TCR depth and breadth did not differ between the two schedules, AZD1222 recipients who got a second dose at roughly 4 weeks were pooled with those who got a second dose at roughly 12 weeks. Vaccinee samples were obtained from the UK trials COV001 and COV002, which included a single-blind randomized controlled phase 2/3 trial of AZD1222 (ChAdOx1 nCoV-19) in healthy adults. For TCRbeta chain sequencing, PBMC samples from trial participants were taken at day 0 and at day 28 after the second dose.

The CDR3 regions of human TCRbeta chains were analyzed by immunosequencing. Per the authors' processing: Repertoire TCRs were checked for matches against a reference library of SARS-CoV-2-specific TCRs that had been generated using the MIRA antigen-specificity platform. Breadth was defined as the fraction of unique TCRs that were SARS-CoV-2-associated, and depth was defined as the fraction of total T cells that were SARS-CoV-2-associated. Using the MIRA data, each spike-specific TCR was assigned both to the spike region to which the TCR was reactive and to a CD4 or CD8 class. Log10-transformed breadth and depth values were compared by one-way ANOVA with Sidak's multiple comparisons tests. The table was pulled from immuneACCESS by TCRdb, which kept in-frame rearrangements only. Such tables lose some clones; where checked, under half of the loss comes from unresolved V genes, and the rest has no known cause. From that table come the V and J calls and clone size; the DNA was used to work out D and trimming. This sample lists about 140,000 clones; more than 75% were detected once. Together, the top ten hold 3% to 4% of the sample.

The receptor was derived from an adult who received the AZD1222 COVID-19 vaccine. The chain was built from TRBV9 and TRBJ1-4; the D gene remains uncertain. The sample here was peripheral blood, taken 28 days after the second AZD1222 dose. The nucleotide sequence reads TGTGCCAGCAGCGTGGAGGGAAATCCCAATGAAAAACTGTTTTTT. It specifies CASSVEGNPNEKLFF.